These 9 T cell receptor beta chains originate from one sample sequenced in a study of T cells in Graves' hyperthyroidism and ophthalmopathy. TCR beta CDR3 sequences were amplified from RNA transcripts. The TCR CDR3 first-round RT-PCR relied on the HTBI primer set. TCRdb re-called the multiplex PCR reads through MiXCR, storing one row per CDR3 protein. The sample yields more than 350,000 distinct CDR3 sequences, 15% to 20% seen once. Sample: blood. The receptors derive from a woman aged 25 to 39 with Graves' hyperthyroidism that later progressed to Graves' ophthalmopathy.

This clonotype was counted ten times or more. This CDR3 reads CASSRGLADTDTQYF. The CDR3 DNA reads as TGTGCCAGCTCACGGGGACTAGCTGACACAGATACGCAGTATTTT. The chain links TRBV18 to TRBJ2-3; TRBD2 matches at 9 bases. Germline CDR1 KGHSH, CDR2 LQKENI. The CDR3 runs to 15 residues. Trimming took 4 bases from V and 2 from J; bases not matched to a gene: 4.

The rearrangement joins TRBV11-3 to TRBJ2-3, with 8 nucleotides matching TRBD1. J lost 6 bases, V lost 7 bases, and 6 bases had no gene match. This CDR3 is built from 13 residues. CDR1 and CDR2 (germline): SGHNT, YENEEA. CDR3 residues: CASNRGIRDTQYF. The CDR3 nucleotides read TGTGCCAGCAACAGGGGGATCAGGGATACGCAGTATTTT.

The chain has TRBV19 and TRBJ1-1; the D gene is possibly TRBD1 (5 bases). The V end was cut by 3 bases, the J end by 5 bases, with 13 bases between. CDR1 and CDR2 from the germline V gene are LNHDA and SQIVND (reference sequence). The length of the CDR3 is 14 residues. The CDR3 bases are TGTGCCAGTAGTATCGCAGGGTATTCGACTGAAGCTTTCTTT. It specifies CASSIAGYSTEAFF.

Ten or more counts support this clonotype. V and J are TRBV29-1 and TRBJ1-2, with a possible D match to TRBD1 (5 bases). Germline CDR1 and CDR2: SQVTM and ANQGSEA. There are 12 residues in the CDR3. V lost 7 bases, J lost 2 bases, and 11 bases lay in between. CDR3 in amino acids: CSAGEGNYGYTF. CDR3 sequence (DNA): TGCAGCGCTGGGGAGGGGAACTATGGCTACACCTTC.

This clonotype has a count of ten or more. J is TRBJ1-3 and V is TRBV5-1; 7 positions match TRBD1. Germline CDR1 is SGHRS and CDR2 is YFSETQ. This CDR3 is built from 15 residues. V dropped 1 base and J dropped 3; count of bases not matched to a gene: 4. The CDR3 coding sequence is TGCGCCAGCAGCTTGCGAGGGGACAGTGGAAACACCATATATTTT. It codes for CASSLRGDSGNTIYF.

With respect to this clonotype: A junction end diverges from the germline sequence, so it may reflect a read error. The chain links TRBV11-2 to TRBJ1-2; D unclear. This CDR3 spans 12 amino acids. Germline values: CDR1 SGHAT, CDR2 FQNNGV. The CDR3 DNA follows: TGTGCCAGCAGCCAGGAAAGGGATGGCTGCACCTTC. Translated, it gives CASSQERDGCTF.

This clonotype showed up many times. The rearrangement joins TRBV27 to TRBJ2-3; 10 positions agree with TRBD2. V trimming: 6 bases; J trimming: 0 bases; junction bases outside the gene matches: 3. This CDR3 is built from 15 residues. Per the germline V gene, CDR1 is MNHEY and CDR2 is SMNVEV (reference sequence). The CDR3 nucleotides read TGTGCCAGCAGATTAGCGGGAGGCAGCACAGATACGCAGTATTTT. It is translated as CASRLAGGSTDTQYF.

The rearrangement joins TRBV19 to TRBJ2-5, with a weak D call TRBD1 (5 bases). The CDR3 spans 12 residues. Per germline, CDR1 LNHDA and CDR2 SQIVND (reference sequence). The ends were cut back, 5 bases at V and 5 bases at J, with 9 bases in the middle. The CDR3: CASSQGTETQYF. The CDR3 bases are TGTGCCAGTAGTCAGGGAACGGAGACCCAGTACTTC.

On this clonotype: A much larger clone differs by one base, so this may be a read error. The V gene is TRBV27, the J gene TRBJ2-5; D may be TRBD2 (6 bases). In germline, CDR1 is MNHEY, CDR2 SMNVEV (reference sequence). V gave up 6 bases and J gave up 3 bases, with 17 bases separating them. The CDR3 has 15 residues. The DNA for the CDR3 is TGTGCCAGCAGCTCCGGGGCCGGACTAAAAGAGACCCAGTACTTC. This translates into CASSSGAGLKETQYF.